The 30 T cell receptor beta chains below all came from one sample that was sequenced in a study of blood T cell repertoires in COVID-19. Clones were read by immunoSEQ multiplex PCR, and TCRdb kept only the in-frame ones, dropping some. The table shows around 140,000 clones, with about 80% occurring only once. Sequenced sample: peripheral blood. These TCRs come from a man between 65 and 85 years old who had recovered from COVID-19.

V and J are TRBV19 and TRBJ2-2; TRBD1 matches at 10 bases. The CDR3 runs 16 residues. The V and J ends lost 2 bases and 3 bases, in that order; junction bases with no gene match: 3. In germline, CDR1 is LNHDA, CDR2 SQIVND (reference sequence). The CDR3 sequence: CASSIYGQGDTGELFF. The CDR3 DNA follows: TGTGCCAGTAGTATATATGGACAGGGGGACACCGGGGAGCTGTTTTTT.

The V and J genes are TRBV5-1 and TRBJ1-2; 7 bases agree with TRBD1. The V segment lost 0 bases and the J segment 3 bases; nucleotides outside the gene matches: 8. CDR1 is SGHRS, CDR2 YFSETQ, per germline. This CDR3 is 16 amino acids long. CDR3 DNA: TGCGCCAGCAGCTTGGGGGCGTCCGGGACAGACTATGGCTACACCTTC. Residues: CASSLGASGTDYGYTF.

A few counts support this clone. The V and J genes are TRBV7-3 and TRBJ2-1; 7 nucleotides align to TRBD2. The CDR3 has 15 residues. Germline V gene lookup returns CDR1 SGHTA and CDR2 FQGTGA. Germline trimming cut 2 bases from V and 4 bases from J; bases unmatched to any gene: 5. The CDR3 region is CASSLVAGGYNEQFF. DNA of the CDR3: TGTGCCAGCAGCTTAGTAGCGGGTGGATACAATGAGCAGTTCTTC.

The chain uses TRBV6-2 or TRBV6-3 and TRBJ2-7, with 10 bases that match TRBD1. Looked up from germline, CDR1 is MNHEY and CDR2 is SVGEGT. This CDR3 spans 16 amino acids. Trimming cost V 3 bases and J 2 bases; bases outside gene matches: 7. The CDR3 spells CASSYLGTGEPYEQYF. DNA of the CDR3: TGTGCCAGCAGTTATCTCGGGACAGGGGAACCCTACGAGCAGTACTTC.

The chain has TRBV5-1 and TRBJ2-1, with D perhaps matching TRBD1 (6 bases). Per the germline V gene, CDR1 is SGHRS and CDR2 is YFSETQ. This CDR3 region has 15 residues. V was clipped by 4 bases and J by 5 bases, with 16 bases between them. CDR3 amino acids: CASSPTDRENNEQFF. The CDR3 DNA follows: TGCGCCAGCAGCCCAACGGACAGAGAAAACAATGAGCAGTTCTTC.

The CDR3, as DNA: TGCGCCAGCAGCTTGGAACTAGCGGGAGATGGCGAGCAGTACTTC. This sequence encodes CASSLELAGDGEQYF. The chain recombines TRBV5-1 with TRBJ2-7; the match to TRBD2 covers 11 bases. Germline CDR1 reads SGHRS; CDR2 reads YFSETQ. The CDR3 is made up of 15 amino acids. V shed 0 bases, J shed 6 bases, and the junction held 5 bases outside the gene matches. The full variable domain, with the rest looked up from reference TRBV5-1 and TRBJ2-7, is KAGVTQTPRYLIKTRGQQVTLSCSPISGHRSVSWYQQTPGQGLQFLFEYFSETQRNKGNFPGRFSGRQFSNSRSEMNVSTLELGDSALYLCASSLELAGDGEQYFGPGTRLTVT.

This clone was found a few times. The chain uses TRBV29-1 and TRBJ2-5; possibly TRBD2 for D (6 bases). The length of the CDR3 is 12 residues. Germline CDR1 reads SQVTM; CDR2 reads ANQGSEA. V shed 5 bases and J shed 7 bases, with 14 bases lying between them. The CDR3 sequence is CSVYEGGGTQYF. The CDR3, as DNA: TGCAGCGTTTATGAGGGAGGAGGGACCCAGTACTTC.

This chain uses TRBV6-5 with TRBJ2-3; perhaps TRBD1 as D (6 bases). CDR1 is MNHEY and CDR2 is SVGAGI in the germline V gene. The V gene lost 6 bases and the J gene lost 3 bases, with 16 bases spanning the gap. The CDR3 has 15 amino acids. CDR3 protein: CASSPQGMTTDTQYF. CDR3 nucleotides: TGTGCCAGCAGCCCACAGGGAATGACGACAGATACGCAGTATTTT.

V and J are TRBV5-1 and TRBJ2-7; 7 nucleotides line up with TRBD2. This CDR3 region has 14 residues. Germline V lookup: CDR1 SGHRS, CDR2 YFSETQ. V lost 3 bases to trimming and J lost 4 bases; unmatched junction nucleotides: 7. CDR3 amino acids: CASSWGGGPYEQYF. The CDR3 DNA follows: TGCGCCAGCAGCTGGGGCGGGGGACCGTACGAGCAGTACTTC. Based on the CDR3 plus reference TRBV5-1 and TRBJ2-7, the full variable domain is KAGVTQTPRYLIKTRGQQVTLSCSPISGHRSVSWYQQTPGQGLQFLFEYFSETQRNKGNFPGRFSGRQFSNSRSEMNVSTLELGDSALYLCASSWGGGPYEQYFGPGTRLTVT.

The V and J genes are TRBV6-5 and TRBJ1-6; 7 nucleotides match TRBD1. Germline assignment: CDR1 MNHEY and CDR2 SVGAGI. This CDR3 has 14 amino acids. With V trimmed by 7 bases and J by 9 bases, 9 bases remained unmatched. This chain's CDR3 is CASTNPGQVSPLHF. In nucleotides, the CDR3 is TGTGCCAGCACCAACCCCGGACAGGTTTCACCCCTCCACTTT.

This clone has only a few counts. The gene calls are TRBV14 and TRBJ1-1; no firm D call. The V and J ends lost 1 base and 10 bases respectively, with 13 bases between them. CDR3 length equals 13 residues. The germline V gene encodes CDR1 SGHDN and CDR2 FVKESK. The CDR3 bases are TGTGCCAGCAGCCAAGTCGGACTGGGGAGAGCTTTCTTT. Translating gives CASSQVGLGRAFF.

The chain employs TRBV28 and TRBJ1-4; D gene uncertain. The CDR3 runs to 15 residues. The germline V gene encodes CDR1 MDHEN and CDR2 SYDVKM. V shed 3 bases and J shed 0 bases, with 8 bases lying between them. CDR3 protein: CASSFRRATNEKLFF. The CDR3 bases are TGTGCCAGCAGTTTTAGGCGGGCAACTAATGAAAAACTGTTTTTT.

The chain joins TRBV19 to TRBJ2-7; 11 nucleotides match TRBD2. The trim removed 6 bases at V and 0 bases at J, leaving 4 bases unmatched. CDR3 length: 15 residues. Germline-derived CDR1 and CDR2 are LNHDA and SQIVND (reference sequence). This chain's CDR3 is CASSLAGGSSYEQYF. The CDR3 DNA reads TGTGCCAGTAGCTTAGCGGGAGGGAGCTCCTACGAGCAGTACTTC.

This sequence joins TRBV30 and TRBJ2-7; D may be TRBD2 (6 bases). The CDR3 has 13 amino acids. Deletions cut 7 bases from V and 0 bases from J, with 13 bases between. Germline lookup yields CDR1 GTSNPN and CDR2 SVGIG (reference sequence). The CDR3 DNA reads TGTGCCTCCCGGGACGGGAGCTCCTACGAGCAGTACTTC. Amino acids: CASRDGSSYEQYF.

This chain's CDR3 is CASRGLAGVAVYNEQFF. CDR3 in DNA: TGTGCCAGTAGGGGACTAGCGGGAGTGGCGGTCTACAATGAGCAGTTCTTC. The chain uses TRBV19 and TRBJ2-1; the match to TRBD2 covers 14 bases. Germline V gene lookup returns CDR1 LNHDA and CDR2 SQIVND (reference sequence). V shed 6 bases, J shed 3 bases, and the junction held 7 bases outside the gene matches. This CDR3 is built from 17 residues.

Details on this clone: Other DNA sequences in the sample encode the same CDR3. The CDR3 protein is CSVGSGRGGYTF. DNA for the CDR3: TGCAGCGTTGGGTCGGGGCGGGGTGGCTACACCTTC. The V call is TRBV29-1, the J call TRBJ1-2; perhaps TRBD1 as D (5 bases). CDR1 SQVTM and CDR2 ANQGSEA come from the germline V gene. CDR3 length: 12 residues. Between the trimmed V and J ends, which lost 4 bases and 7 bases, there was a span of 13 bases.

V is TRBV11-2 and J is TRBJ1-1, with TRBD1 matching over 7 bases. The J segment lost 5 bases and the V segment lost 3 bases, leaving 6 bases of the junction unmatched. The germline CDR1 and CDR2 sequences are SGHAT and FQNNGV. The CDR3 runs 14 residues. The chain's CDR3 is CASSFDRVKTEAFF. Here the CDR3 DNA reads TGTGCCAGCAGCTTTGACAGGGTAAAGACTGAAGCTTTCTTT.

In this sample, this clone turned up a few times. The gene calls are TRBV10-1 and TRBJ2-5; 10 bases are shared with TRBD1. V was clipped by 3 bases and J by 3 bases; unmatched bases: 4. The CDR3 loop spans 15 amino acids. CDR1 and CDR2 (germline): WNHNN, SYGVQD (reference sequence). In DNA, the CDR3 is TGCGCCAGCAGTGATGGACAGGGGGGTAAAGAGACCCAGTACTTC. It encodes CASSDGQGGKETQYF.

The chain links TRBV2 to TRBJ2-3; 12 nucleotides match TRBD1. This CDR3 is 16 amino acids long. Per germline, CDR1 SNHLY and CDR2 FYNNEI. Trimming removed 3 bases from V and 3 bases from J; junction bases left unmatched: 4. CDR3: CASSEGTGGRTDTQYF. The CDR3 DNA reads TGTGCCAGCAGTGAGGGGACAGGGGGCAGGACAGATACGCAGTATTTT. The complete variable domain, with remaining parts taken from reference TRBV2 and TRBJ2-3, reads EPEVTQTPSHQVTQMGQEVILRCVPISNHLYFYWYRQILGQKVEFLVSFYNNEISEKSEIFDDQFSVERPDGSNFTLKIRSTKLEDSAMYFCASSEGTGGRTDTQYFGPGTRLTVL.

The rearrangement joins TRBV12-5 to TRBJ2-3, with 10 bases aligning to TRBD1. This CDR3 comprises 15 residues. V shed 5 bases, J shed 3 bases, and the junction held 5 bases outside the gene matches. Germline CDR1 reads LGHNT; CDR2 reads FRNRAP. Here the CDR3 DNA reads TGTGCTAGTGGTCATGGACAGGGGGAAACAGATACGCAGTATTTT. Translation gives CASGHGQGETDTQYF.

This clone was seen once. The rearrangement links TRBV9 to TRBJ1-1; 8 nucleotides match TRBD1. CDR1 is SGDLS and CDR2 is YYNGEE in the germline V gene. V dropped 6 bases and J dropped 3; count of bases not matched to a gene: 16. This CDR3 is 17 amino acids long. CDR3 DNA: TGTGCCAGCACCCCGTTAGAACGGACAGGGTATGACACTGAAGCTTTCTTT. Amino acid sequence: CASTPLERTGYDTEAFF. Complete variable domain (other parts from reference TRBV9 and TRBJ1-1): DSGVTQTPKHLITATGQRVTLRCSPRSGDLSVYWYQQSLDQGLQFLIQYYNGEERAKGNILERFSAQQFPDLHSELNLSSLELGDSALYFCASTPLERTGYDTEAFFGQGTRLTVV.

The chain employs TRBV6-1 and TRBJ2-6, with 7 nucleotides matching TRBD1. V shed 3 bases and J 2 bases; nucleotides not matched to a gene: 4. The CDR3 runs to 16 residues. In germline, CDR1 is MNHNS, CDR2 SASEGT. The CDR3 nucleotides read TGTGCCAGCAGTGAGCCAGGACAGGCTGGGGCCAACGTCCTGACTTTC. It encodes CASSEPGQAGANVLTF.

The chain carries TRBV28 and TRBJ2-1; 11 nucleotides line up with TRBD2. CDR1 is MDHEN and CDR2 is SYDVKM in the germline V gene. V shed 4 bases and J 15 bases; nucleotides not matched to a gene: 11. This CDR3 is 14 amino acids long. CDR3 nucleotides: TGTGCCAGCAGTTCCCCTAGCGGGAGGATAACCGGGTTCTTC. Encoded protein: CASSSPSGRITGFF. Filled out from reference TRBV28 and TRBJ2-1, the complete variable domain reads DVKVTQSSRYLVKRTGEKVFLECVQDMDHENMFWYRQDPGLGLRLIYFSYDVKMKEKGDIPEGYSVSREKKERFSLILESASTNQTSMYLCASSSPSGRITGFFGPGTRLTVL.

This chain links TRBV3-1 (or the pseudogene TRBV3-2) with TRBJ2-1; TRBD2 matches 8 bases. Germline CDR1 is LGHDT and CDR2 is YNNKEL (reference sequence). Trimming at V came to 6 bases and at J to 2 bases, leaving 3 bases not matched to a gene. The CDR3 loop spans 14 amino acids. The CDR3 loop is CASRFSGTYNEQFF. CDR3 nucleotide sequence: TGTGCCAGCAGGTTTAGCGGGACCTACAATGAGCAGTTCTTC.

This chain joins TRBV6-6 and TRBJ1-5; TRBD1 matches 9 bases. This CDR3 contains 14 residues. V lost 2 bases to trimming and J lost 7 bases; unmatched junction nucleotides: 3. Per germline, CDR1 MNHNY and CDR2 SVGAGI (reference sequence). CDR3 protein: CASSYMDRGQPQHF. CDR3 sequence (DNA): TGTGCCAGCAGTTACATGGACAGGGGCCAGCCCCAGCATTTT.

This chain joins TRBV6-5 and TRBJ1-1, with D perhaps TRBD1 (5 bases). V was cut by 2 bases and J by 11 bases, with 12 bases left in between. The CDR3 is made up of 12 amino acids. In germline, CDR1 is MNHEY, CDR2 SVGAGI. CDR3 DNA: TGTGCCAGCAGTTACCAAGGGGAGGACGCTTTCTTT. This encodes CASSYQGEDAFF.

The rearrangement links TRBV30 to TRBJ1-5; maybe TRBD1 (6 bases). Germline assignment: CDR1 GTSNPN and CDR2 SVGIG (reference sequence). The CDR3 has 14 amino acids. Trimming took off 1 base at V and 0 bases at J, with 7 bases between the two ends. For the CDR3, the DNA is TGTGCCTGGAGTGCAGGGGATAGCAATCAGCCCCAGCATTTT. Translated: CAWSAGDSNQPQHF. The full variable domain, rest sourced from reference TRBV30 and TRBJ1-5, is SQTIHQWPATLVQPVGSPLSLECTVEGTSNPNLYWYRQAAGRGLQLLFYSVGIGQISSEVPQNLSASRPQDRQFILSSKKLLLSDSGFYLCAWSAGDSNQPQHFGDGTRLSIL.

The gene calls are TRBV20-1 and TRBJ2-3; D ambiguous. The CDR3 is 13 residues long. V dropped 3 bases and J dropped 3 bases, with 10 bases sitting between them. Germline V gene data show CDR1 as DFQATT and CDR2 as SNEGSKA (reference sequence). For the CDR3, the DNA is TGCAGTGCTAGTGTCGCCGGGACAGATACGCAGTATTTT. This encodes CSASVAGTDTQYF.

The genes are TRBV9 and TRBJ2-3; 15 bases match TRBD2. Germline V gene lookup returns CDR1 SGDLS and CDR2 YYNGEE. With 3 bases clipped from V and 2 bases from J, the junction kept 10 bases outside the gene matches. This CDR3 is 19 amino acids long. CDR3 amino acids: CASSAQGLAGGLSTDTQYF. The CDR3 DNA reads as TGTGCCAGCAGCGCCCAGGGACTAGCGGGAGGACTTTCCACAGATACGCAGTATTTT.

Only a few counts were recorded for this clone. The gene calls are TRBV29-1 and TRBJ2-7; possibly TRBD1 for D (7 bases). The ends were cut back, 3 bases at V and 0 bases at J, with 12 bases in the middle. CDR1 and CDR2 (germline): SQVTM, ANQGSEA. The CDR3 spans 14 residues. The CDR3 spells CSVDPGGNSYEQYF. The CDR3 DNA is TGCAGCGTTGATCCAGGGGGGAACTCCTACGAGCAGTACTTC.